These T cell receptor beta chains were read from a single sample in a study of T cell responses to AZD1222 COVID-19 vaccine. This table comes from immunoSEQ multiplex PCR, and its TCRdb copy is limited to in-frame clones, with some not included. The sample carries around 94,000 clones, roughly 83% recorded once. The sample in question was peripheral blood, obtained on day 0 of AZD1222 vaccination. The receptors come from an adult in good health. Each CDR3 is given with its conserved first and last residue. Each record gives: clone size, D gene, CDR3 length, V gene, J gene, CDR3 protein, CDR3 DNA. A D gene is named only where the DNA matches it firmly. A row's size may be missing; if present it is once, few, many or a size class.

.	TRBD1	13	TRBV2	TRBJ1-1	CASKGQGSTEAFF	TGTGCCAGCAAAGGACAGGGAAGTACTGAAGCTTTCTTT
.	.	14	TRBV2	TRBJ1-1	CASRGPVTHPEAFF	TGTGCCAGCAGGGGGCCGGTTACCCACCCTGAAGCTTTCTTT
few	.	13	TRBV7-2	TRBJ2-7	CASSLGPSGEQYF	TGTGCCAGCAGCTTAGGGCCCTCGGGGGAGCAGTACTTC
.	TRBD1	16	TRBV5-4	TRBJ2-1	CASSAPGTGDYNEQFF	TGTGCCAGCAGCGCCCCCGGGACAGGGGACTACAATGAGCAGTTCTTC
.	.	15	TRBV5-6	TRBJ1-5	CASSRRGHFNQPQHF	TGTGCCAGCAGCCGGAGGGGACACTTTAATCAGCCCCAGCATTTT
once	.	15	TRBV5-8	TRBJ2-1	CASSLERRSYNEQFF	TGTGCCAGCAGCTTGGAACGGCGCTCCTACAATGAGCAGTTCTTC
.	.	13	TRBV6-5	TRBJ2-2	CASRWAATGELFF	TGTGCCAGCCGATGGGCGGCCACCGGGGAGCTGTTTTTT
once	.	15	TRBV6-5	TRBJ1-1	CASRRTGWVSTEAFF	TGTGCCAGCAGGAGAACAGGGTGGGTTTCCACTGAAGCTTTCTTT
.	.	14	TRBV19	TRBJ1-1	CASSIHGGNTEAFF	TGTGCCAGTAGTATTCACGGGGGTAACACTGAAGCTTTCTTT
.	.	14	TRBV2	TRBJ1-1	CASSETGTNTEAFF	TGTGCCAGCAGTGAAACAGGGACGAACACTGAAGCTTTCTTT
once	.	12	TRBV19	TRBJ2-4	CASSTQGNIQYF	TGTGCCAGTAGTACCCAAGGGAACATTCAGTACTTC
.	.	14	TRBV5-4	TRBJ2-3	CASSLRQGGDTQYF	TGTGCCAGCAGCTTGCGGCAGGGAGGAGATACGCAGTATTTT
.	.	17	TRBV7-6	TRBJ2-5	CASSPRGGRSFQETQYF	TGTGCCAGCAGCCCTAGGGGGGGCAGAAGTTTCCAAGAGACCCAGTACTTC
.	TRBD1	14	TRBV3-1/TRBV3-2	TRBJ2-2	CASSRGLNTGELFF	TGTGCCAGCAGCAGGGGGCTGAACACCGGGGAGCTGTTTTTT
.	.	15	TRBV19	TRBJ1-3	CASTDRRGPGNTIYF	TGTGCCAGTACCGATCGACGGGGCCCTGGAAACACCATATATTTT
.	.	15	TRBV28	TRBJ2-7	CASSLGSGLYYEQYF	TGTGCCAGCAGCCTGGGGTCGGGACTTTACTACGAGCAGTACTTC
once	.	14	TRBV9	TRBJ1-1	CASSVEGQDTEAFF	TGTGCCAGCAGCGTAGAGGGGCAAGACACTGAAGCTTTCTTT
.	.	13	TRBV6-2/TRBV6-3	TRBJ1-1	CASSYTGKTEAFF	TGTGCCAGCAGTTATACTGGGAAGACTGAAGCTTTCTTT
few	.	11	TRBV24-1	TRBJ2-3	CATTDGDTQYF	TGTGCCACCACCGATGGAGATACGCAGTATTTT
.	TRBD1	16	TRBV19	TRBJ1-1	CATPLRDRDSNTEAFF	TGTGCCACCCCACTACGCGACCGGGACAGCAACACTGAAGCTTTCTTT
.	.	15	TRBV24-1	TRBJ2-6	CATSLGGTGANVLTF	TGTGCCACCAGCCTTGGGGGGACTGGGGCCAACGTCCTGACTTTC
.	.	14	TRBV7-2	TRBJ2-5	CASSLLRGQETQYF	TGTGCCAGCAGCTTACTCAGGGGTCAAGAGACCCAGTACTTC
.	.	11	TRBV3-1/TRBV3-2	TRBJ2-3	CASRQTDTQYF	TGTGCCAGCAGACAGACAGATACGCAGTATTTT
.	.	15	TRBV2	TRBJ1-3	CASSQLAFSGNTIYF	TGTGCCAGCAGTCAGTTGGCTTTCTCTGGAAACACCATATATTTT
.	TRBD2	14	TRBV9	TRBJ2-2	CASRKREEIGELFF	TGTGCCAGCAGAAAGCGGGAGGAGATAGGGGAGCTGTTTTTT
.	.	15	TRBV6-6	TRBJ2-3	CASSYYGTSTDTQYF	TGTGCCAGCAGTTACTACGGGACTTCCACAGATACGCAGTATTTT
.	.	13	TRBV5-1	TRBJ1-4	CASSLTTNEKLFF	TGCGCCAGCAGCTTGACAACTAATGAAAAACTGTTTTTT
few	.	18	TRBV9	TRBJ1-3	CASSVFGLPMSSGNTIYF	TGTGCCAGCAGCGTATTCGGGTTACCCATGAGCTCTGGAAACACCATATATTTT
.	.	13	TRBV27	TRBJ1-1	CASRDIMNTEAFF	TGTGCCAGCAGGGACATAATGAACACTGAAGCTTTCTTT
.	TRBD1	16	TRBV5-1	TRBJ1-1	CASSPDRAKMNTEAFF	TGCGCCAGCAGTCCGGACAGGGCTAAGATGAACACTGAAGCTTTCTTT
.	.	13	TRBV6-5	TRBJ2-2	CASSSATTGELFF	TGTGCCAGCAGTTCGGCCACCACCGGGGAGCTGTTTTTT
few	.	11	TRBV28	TRBJ1-1	CASSFVYEAFF	TGTGCCAGCAGTTTTGTGTATGAAGCTTTCTTT
once	.	17	TRBV4-3	TRBJ1-4	CASSQGALPLGGEKLFF	TGCGCCAGCAGCCAAGGAGCCTTACCCCTTGGGGGAGAAAAACTGTTTTTT
.	.	16	TRBV7-6	TRBJ2-1	CASSLSSGMIYNEQFF	TGTGCCAGCAGCTTAAGTTCGGGGATGATCTACAATGAGCAGTTCTTC
.	.	13	TRBV6-1	TRBJ2-5	CASSEDRPQTQYF	TGTGCCAGCAGTGAAGACCGGCCACAGACCCAGTACTTC
.	.	16	TRBV7-2	TRBJ2-2	CASSLWTELSTGELFF	TGTGCCAGCAGCTTATGGACAGAGCTATCCACCGGGGAGCTGTTTTTT
.	TRBD2	15	TRBV9	TRBJ2-1	CASSKTSGLYNEQFF	TGTGCCAGCAGCAAGACTAGCGGTCTCTACAATGAGCAGTTCTTC
.	TRBD1	15	TRBV7-2	TRBJ2-1	CASSLMRGPYNEQFF	TGTGCCAGCAGCTTAATGAGGGGGCCCTACAATGAGCAGTTCTTC
.	.	13	TRBV13	TRBJ1-2	CASSDRANYGYTF	TGTGCCAGCAGCGACAGAGCTAACTATGGCTACACCTTC
.	.	16	TRBV24-1	TRBJ2-7	CATSDGRSGELNEQYF	TGTGCCACCAGTGATGGTCGATCCGGGGAGTTGAACGAGCAGTACTTC
.	TRBD2	16	TRBV4-2	TRBJ2-1	CASSQESTSGGNEQFF	TGTGCCAGCAGCCAAGAATCAACTAGCGGCGGCAATGAGCAGTTCTTC
.	.	15	TRBV7-2	TRBJ2-4	CASREQGIESAIQYF	TGTGCCAGCCGAGAACAGGGAATTGAGTCGGCCATTCAGTACTTC
once	.	14	TRBV5-1	TRBJ2-5	CASSLGRGSETQYF	TGCGCCAGCAGCTTGGGCAGAGGCTCAGAGACCCAGTACTTC
.	TRBD1	16	TRBV27	TRBJ1-1	CASGSPGTDFVTEAFF	TGTGCCAGTGGGAGTCCCGGGACAGATTTTGTCACTGAAGCTTTCTTT
once	TRBD2	15	TRBV9	TRBJ2-1	CASSVGFSGVNEQFF	TGTGCCAGCAGCGTAGGGTTTAGCGGGGTTAATGAGCAGTTCTTC
once	.	10	TRBV19	TRBJ1-5	CASGSKPQHF	TGTGCCAGTGGTTCGAAGCCCCAGCATTTT
.	.	16	TRBV7-2	TRBJ1-5	CASSLAGRGVSQPQHF	TGTGCCAGCAGCTTAGCAGGCAGGGGAGTTAGTCAGCCCCAGCATTTT
.	.	14	TRBV11-1	TRBJ1-1	CASSFSQGDTEAFF	TGTGCCAGCAGCTTTAGTCAAGGGGACACTGAAGCTTTCTTT
.	.	13	TRBV6-4	TRBJ1-6	CASSQWGNSPLHF	TGTGCCAGCAGCCAATGGGGGAATTCACCCCTCCACTTT
.	TRBD1	18	TRBV7-2	TRBJ2-5	CASSLIRGGTGIGETQYF	TGTGCCAGCAGCTTAATTCGAGGTGGGACAGGCATCGGGGAGACCCAGTACTTC
.	.	15	TRBV5-1	TRBJ1-3	CASSPNTNSGNTIYF	TGCGCCAGCAGCCCGAATACTAACTCTGGAAACACCATATATTTT
.	TRBD1	15	TRBV6-5	TRBJ2-2	CASRPGTGVSGELFF	TGTGCCAGCAGGCCCGGGACAGGGGTTTCCGGGGAGCTGTTTTTT
.	.	15	TRBV4-3	TRBJ1-2	CASSQEASENYGYTF	TGCGCCAGCAGCCAAGAGGCCAGCGAAAACTATGGCTACACCTTC
.	.	14	TRBV11-1	TRBJ1-1	CASRVGVAGTEAFF	TGTGCCAGCAGAGTAGGGGTGGCGGGCACTGAAGCTTTCTTT
few	TRBD1	16	TRBV10-1	TRBJ1-3	CASRGSGRGLGNTIYF	TGCGCCAGCAGGGGAAGTGGCAGGGGGCTTGGGAACACCATATATTTT
once	.	13	TRBV12-3/TRBV12-4	TRBJ1-2	CASSLGTNYGYTF	TGTGCCAGCAGTTTAGGGACTAACTATGGCTACACCTTC
.	.	13	TRBV6-5	TRBJ1-2	CASTTGQWRGYTF	TGTGCCAGCACTACAGGGCAGTGGAGGGGCTACACCTTC
.	TRBD1	16	TRBV19	TRBJ2-5	CASSASSGQGDETQYF	TGTGCCAGTAGTGCTAGTTCGGGACAGGGGGATGAGACCCAGTACTTC
.	TRBD1	15	TRBV30	TRBJ1-6	CAWRGTGTDNSPLHF	TGTGCCTGGAGGGGAACCGGGACAGATAATTCACCCCTCCACTTT